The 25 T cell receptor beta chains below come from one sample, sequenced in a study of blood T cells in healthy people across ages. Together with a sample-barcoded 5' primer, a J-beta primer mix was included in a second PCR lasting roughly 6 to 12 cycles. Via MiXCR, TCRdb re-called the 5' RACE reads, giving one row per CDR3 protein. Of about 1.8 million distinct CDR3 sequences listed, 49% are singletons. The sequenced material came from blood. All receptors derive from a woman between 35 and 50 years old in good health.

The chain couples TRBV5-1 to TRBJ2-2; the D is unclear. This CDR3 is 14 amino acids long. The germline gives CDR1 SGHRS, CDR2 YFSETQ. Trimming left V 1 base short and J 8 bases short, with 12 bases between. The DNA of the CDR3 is TGCGCCAGCAGCTTGACCGCACCGTCAGGGGAGCTGTTTTTT. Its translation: CASSLTAPSGELFF.

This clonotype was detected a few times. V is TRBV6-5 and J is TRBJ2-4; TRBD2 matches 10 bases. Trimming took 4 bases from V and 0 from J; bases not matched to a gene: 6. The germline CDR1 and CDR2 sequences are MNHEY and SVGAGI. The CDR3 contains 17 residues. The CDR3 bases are TGTGCCAGCAGTTCCCCTAGCGGGGGCGTAGCCAAAAACATTCAGTACTTC. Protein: CASSSPSGGVAKNIQYF.

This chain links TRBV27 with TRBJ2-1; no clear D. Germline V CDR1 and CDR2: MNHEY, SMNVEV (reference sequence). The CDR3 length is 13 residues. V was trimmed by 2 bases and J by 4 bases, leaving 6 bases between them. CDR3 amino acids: CASSLMRYNEQFF. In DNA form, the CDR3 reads TGTGCCAGCAGTTTAATGAGATACAATGAGCAGTTCTTC.

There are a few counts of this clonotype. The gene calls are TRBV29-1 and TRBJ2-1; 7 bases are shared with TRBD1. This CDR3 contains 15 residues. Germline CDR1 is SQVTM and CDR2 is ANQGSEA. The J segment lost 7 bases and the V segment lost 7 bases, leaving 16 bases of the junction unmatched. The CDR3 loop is CSAPKARGPGNEQFF. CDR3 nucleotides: TGCAGCGCCCCCAAAGCTAGGGGGCCCGGTAATGAGCAGTTCTTC.

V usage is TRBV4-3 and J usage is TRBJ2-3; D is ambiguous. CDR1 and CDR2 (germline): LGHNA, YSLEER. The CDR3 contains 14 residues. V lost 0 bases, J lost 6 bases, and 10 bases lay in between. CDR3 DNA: TGCGCCAGCAGCCAAGAGGGATCGCGCGATACGCAGTATTTT. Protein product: CASSQEGSRDTQYF.

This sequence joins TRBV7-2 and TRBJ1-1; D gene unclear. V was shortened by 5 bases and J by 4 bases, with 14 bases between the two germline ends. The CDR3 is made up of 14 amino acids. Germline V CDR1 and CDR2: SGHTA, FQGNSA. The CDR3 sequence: CASSPPFRGTEAFF. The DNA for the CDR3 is TGTGCCAGCAGCCCCCCATTTCGGGGCACTGAAGCTTTCTTT.

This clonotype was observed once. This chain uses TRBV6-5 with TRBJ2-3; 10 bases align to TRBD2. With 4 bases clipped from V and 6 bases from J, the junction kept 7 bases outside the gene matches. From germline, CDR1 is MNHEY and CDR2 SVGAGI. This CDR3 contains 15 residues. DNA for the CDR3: TGTGCCAGCAGTTGGACTAGCGGCCTCCATGATACGCAGTATTTT. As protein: CASSWTSGLHDTQYF.

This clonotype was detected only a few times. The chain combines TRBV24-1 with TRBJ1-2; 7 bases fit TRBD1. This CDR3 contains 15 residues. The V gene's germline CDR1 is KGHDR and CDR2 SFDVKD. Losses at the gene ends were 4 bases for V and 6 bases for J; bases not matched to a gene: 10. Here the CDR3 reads CATSDSPGGEDGYTF. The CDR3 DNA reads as TGTGCCACCAGTGACTCTCCAGGGGGAGAAGATGGCTACACCTTC.

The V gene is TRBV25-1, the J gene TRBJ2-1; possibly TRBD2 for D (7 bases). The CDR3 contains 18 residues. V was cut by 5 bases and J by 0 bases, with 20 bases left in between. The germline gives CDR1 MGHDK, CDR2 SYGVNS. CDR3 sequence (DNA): TGTGCCAGCAGTACTCGGGCGGGGGCCAGGAGCTCCTACAATGAGCAGTTCTTC. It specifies CASSTRAGARSSYNEQFF.

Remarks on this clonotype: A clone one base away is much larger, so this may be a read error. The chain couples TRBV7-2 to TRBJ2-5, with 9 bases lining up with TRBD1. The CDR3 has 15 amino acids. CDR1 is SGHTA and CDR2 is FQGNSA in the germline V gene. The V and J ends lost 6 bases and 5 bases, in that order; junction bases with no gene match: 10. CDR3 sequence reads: CTSSNPGQGRETQYF. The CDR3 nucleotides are TGTACCAGCAGTAATCCGGGACAGGGACGGGAGACCCAGTACTTC.

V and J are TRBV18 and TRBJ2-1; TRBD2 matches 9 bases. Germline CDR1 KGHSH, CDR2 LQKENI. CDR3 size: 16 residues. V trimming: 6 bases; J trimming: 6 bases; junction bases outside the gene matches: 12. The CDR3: CASSRPGLAASNEQFF. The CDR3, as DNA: TGTGCCAGCTCTCGACCGGGACTAGCAGCTTCCAATGAGCAGTTCTTC.

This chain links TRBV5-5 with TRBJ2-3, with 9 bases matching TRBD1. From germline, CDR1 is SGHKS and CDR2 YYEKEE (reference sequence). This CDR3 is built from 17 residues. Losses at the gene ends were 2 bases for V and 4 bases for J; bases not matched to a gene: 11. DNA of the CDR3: TGTGCCAGCAGCTTCCCCTCCGGGACAGGGCTTGCAGATACGCAGTATTTT. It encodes CASSFPSGTGLADTQYF.

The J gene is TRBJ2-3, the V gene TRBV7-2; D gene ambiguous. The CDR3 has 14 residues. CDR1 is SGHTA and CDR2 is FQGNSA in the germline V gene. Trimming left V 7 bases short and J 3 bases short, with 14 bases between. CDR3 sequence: CASKRPKYTDTQYF. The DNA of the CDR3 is TGTGCCAGCAAACGGCCAAAGTATACAGATACGCAGTATTTT.

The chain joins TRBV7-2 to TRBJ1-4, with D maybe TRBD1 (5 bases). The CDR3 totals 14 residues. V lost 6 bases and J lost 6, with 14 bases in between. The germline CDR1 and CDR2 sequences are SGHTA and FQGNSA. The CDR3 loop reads CASSQDTRDEKLFF. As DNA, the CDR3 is TGTGCCAGCAGTCAGGACACTCGGGATGAAAAACTGTTTTTT.

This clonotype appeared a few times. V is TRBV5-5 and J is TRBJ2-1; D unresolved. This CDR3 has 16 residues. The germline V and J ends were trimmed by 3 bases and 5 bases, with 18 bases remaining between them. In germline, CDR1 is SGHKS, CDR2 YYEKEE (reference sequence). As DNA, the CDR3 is TGTGCCAGCAGCTGGTTCTGGATTGCGGCGGACAATGAGCAGTTCTTC. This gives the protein CASSWFWIAADNEQFF.

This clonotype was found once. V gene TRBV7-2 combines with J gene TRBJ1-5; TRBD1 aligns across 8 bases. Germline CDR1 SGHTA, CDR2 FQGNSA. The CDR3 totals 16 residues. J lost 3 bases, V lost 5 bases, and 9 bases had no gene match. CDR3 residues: CASSHPGTGTNQPQHF. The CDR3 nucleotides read TGTGCCAGCAGCCACCCCGGGACAGGTACCAATCAGCCCCAGCATTTT. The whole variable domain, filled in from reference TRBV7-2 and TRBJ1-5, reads GAGVSQSPSNKVTEKGKDVELRCDPISGHTALYWYRQSLGQGLEFLIYFQGNSAPDKSGLPSDRFSAERTGGSVSTLTIQRTQQEDSAVYLCASSHPGTGTNQPQHFGDGTRLSIL.

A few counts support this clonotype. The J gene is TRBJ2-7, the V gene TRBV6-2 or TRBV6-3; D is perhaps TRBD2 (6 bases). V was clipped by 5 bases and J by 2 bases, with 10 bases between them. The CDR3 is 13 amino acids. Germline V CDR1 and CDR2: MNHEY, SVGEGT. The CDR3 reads CASSGDSAYEQYF. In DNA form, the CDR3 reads TGTGCCAGCAGTGGGGACTCCGCCTACGAGCAGTACTTC.

The CDR3 protein is CASSPDVRVNEQFF. CDR3 DNA sequence: TGTGCCAGCTCACCAGACGTTAGGGTCAATGAGCAGTTCTTC. The rearrangement links TRBV18 to TRBJ2-1; no reliable D call. The CDR3 has 14 residues. Germline V gives CDR1 KGHSH, CDR2 LQKENI. V was trimmed by 2 bases and J by 6 bases, leaving 11 bases between them.

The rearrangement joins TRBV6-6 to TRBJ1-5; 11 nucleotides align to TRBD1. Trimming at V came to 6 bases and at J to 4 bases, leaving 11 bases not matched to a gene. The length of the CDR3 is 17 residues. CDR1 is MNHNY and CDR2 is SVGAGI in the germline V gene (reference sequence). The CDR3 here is CASRAGTGGGRNQPQHF. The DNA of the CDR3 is TGTGCCAGCAGAGCCGGGACAGGGGGTGGAAGGAATCAGCCCCAGCATTTT.

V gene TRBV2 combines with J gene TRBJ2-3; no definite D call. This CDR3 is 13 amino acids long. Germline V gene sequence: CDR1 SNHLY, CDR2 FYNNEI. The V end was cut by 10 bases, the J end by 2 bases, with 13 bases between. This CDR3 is CATHLLDTDTQYF. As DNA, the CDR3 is TGTGCCACTCACCTTCTAGACACAGATACGCAGTATTTT.

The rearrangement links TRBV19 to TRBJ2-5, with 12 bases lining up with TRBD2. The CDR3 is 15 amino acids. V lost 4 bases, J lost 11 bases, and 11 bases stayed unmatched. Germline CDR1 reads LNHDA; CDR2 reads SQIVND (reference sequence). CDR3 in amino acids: CASSTHRLAGDEQYF. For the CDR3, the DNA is TGTGCCAGTAGTACTCACCGACTAGCGGGGGATGAGCAGTACTTC.

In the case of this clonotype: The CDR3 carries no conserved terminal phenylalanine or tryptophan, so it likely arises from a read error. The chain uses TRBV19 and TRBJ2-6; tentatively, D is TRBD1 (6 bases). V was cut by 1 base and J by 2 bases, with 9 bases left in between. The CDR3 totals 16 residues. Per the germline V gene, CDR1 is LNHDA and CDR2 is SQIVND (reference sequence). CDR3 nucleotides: TGTGCCAGTAGTATAGGTTGGGGGCCTGGGGCCAACGTCCTGACTCTC. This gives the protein CASSIGWGPGANVLTL.

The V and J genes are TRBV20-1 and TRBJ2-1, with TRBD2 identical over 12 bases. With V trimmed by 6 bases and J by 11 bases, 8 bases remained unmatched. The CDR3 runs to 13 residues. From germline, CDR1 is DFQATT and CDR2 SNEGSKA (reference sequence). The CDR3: CSAATSGSNKQFF. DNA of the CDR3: TGCAGTGCCGCGACTAGCGGGAGTAATAAGCAGTTCTTC.

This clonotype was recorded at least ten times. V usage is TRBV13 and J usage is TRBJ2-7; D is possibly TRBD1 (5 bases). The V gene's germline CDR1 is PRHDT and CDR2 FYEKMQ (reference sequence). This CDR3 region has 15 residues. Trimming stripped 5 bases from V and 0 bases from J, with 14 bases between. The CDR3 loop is CASSLGQGPSYEQYF. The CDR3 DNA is TGTGCCAGCAGCCTCGGCCAGGGCCCCTCCTACGAGCAGTACTTC.

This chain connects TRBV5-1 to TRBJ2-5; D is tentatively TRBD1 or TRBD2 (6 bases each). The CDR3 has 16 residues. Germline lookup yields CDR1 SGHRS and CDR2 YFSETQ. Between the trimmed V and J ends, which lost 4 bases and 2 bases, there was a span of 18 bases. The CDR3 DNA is TGCGCCAGCAGCCTTCAACGAGGGGGGAGACAAGAGACCCAGTACTTC. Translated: CASSLQRGGRQETQYF.